The present entry profiles one T cell receptor beta chain with its context. The data were taken from a study of blood T cell repertoires in COVID-19. Using immunoSEQ multiplex PCR, the repertoire was profiled, and TCRdb retains in-frame clones only, with some absent. The sample contains nearly 95,000 clones, about 74% of which appear only once. A Seattle source enrolled patients during active infection and followed them longitudinally. Trimming took 5 bases from V and 13 from J; bases not matched to a gene: 9. This CDR3 is built from 13 residues. This clonotype was sampled from a man aged 70-80 years with COVID-19, enrolled during active disease. Source material: peripheral blood. The genes are TRBV12-3 or TRBV12-4 and TRBJ1-2; TRBD1 matches 11 bases. CDR3 DNA sequence: TGTGCCAGCAGTGGCGGGACAGGGGGTGGTCCCACCTTC. Its translation is CASSGGTGGGPTF.